This T cell receptor (beta chain) comes out of a study of CXCR3-negative and CXCR3-positive naive CD8 T cells. Carrying UMI labels, the TRB cDNA libraries were prepared through 5' RACE. TCRdb reprocessed the 5' RACE reads, keeping one entry per CDR3 protein, no DNA. This table holds about 120,000 distinct CDR3 sequences. The CDR3 has 14 amino acids. Germline V gene lookup returns CDR1 SGDLS and CDR2 YYNGEE. Study-wide results and caveats: CXCR3-positive naive cells carried more hydrophobic TRB CDR3s than CXCR3-negative ones.

Details on this clonotype: Its antigen is unidentified.

V usage is TRBV9 and J usage is TRBJ1-1. The specimen was naive CXCR3+ CD8+ T cells from blood. Subset here: CD45RO-CCR7+CD27+CD95- naive CD8+ T cells expressing CXCR3 (TNR3+). This receptor was obtained from a human donor in good health. Some clones in this sample may be carry-over from other donors' samples. The CDR3 spells CASSVQAGGTEAFF.